This T cell receptor (beta chain) originates from a study of CD8 T cells in Susac syndrome. As for the study in general: Each patient with Susac syndrome, at the time of blood draw, was therapy-naive, on corticosteroids, or on intravenous immunoglobulin alone. General study points: The authors acknowledged that their TCR sequencing and HLA analysis involved a relatively small number of individuals.

The ends were cut back, 5 bases at V and 2 bases at J, with 13 bases in the middle. Germline lookup yields CDR1 SQVTM and CDR2 ANQGSEA. This CDR3 region has 14 residues. TEMRA cells were FACS-enriched and CD8+ and CD4+ T cells negatively isolated. Reverse transcription of about 0.45 to 1 ug RNA was carried out with random hexamers. TCRdb ran MiXCR on the immunoSEQ multiplex PCR reads and lists one entry per CDR3 protein. The sample lists about 240,000 distinct CDR3 sequences; almost 97% were seen once. Comment on this clonotype: Its antigen is still unknown.

The clonotype comes from a human donor with Susac syndrome. The genes are TRBV29-1 and TRBJ2-1; D is undetermined. Sequencing was performed on CD4+ T cells from PBMCs. The CDR3 protein is CSVRTPLTYNEQFF. CDR3 nucleotides: TGCAGCGTTAGGACCCCGTTGACCTACAATGAGCAGTTCTTC.